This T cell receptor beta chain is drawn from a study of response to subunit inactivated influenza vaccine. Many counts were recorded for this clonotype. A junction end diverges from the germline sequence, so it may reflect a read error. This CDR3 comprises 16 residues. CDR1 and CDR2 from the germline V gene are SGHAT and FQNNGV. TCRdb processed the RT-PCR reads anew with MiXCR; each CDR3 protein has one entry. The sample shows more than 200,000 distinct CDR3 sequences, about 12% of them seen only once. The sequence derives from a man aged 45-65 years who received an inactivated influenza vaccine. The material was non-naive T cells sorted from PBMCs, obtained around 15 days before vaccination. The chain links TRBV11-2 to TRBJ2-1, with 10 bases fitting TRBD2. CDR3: CASSLAGGVSYNEQFF. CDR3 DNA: TGTGCCAGCAGTTTAGCGGGAGGCGTCTCCTACAATGAGCAGTTCTTC.